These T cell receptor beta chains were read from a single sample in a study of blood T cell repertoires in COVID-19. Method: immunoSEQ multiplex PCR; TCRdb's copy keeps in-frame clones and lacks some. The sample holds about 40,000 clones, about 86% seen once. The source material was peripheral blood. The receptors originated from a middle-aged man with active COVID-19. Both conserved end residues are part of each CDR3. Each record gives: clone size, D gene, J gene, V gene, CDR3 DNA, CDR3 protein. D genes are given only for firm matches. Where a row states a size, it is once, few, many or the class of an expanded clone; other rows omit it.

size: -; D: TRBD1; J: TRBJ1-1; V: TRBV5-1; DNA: TGCGCCACCGCCGAGGACAGGGACACTGAAGCTTTCTTT; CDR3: CATAEDRDTEAFF
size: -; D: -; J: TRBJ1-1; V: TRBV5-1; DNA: TGCGCCAGCAGCTTGGGGTCAACAGGGAACACTGAAGCTTTCTTT; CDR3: CASSLGSTGNTEAFF
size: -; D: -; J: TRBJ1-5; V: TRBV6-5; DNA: TGTGCCAGCAGTCCGTCGGGGGGGGGCAATCAGCCCCAGCATTTT; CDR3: CASSPSGGGNQPQHF
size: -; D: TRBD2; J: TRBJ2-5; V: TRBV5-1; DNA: TGCGCCAGCAGCTTCCTAAGGGAGGGTGAGACCCAGTACTTC; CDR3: CASSFLREGETQYF
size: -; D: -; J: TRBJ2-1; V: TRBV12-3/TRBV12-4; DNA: TGTGCCAGCAGTTCTTTCCGGGAGCAGTTCTTC; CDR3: CASSSFREQFF
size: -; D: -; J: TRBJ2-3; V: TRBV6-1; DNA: TGTGCCAGCAGTGAATTAGGCCAGGGTGTAGATACGCAGTATTTT; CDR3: CASSELGQGVDTQYF
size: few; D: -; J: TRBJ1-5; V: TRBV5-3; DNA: TGTGCCAGAAGTTGTCTGCCGGGGGGCTACAGTCAGCCCCAGCATTTT; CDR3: CARSCLPGGYSQPQHF
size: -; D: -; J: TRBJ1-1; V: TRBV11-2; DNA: TGTGCCAGCAACCGAGAGGGCCCTGAAGCTTTCTTT; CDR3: CASNREGPEAFF
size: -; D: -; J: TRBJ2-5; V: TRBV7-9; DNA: TGTGCCAGCAGCTTAGCGGGCAGGGAAGAGACCCAGTACTTC; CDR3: CASSLAGREETQYF
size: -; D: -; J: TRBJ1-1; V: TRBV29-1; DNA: TGCAGCGTTGAAGTCCGGGGAGGGAACACTGAAGCTTTCTTT; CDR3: CSVEVRGGNTEAFF
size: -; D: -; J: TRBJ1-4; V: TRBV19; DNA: TGTGCCAGTAGCCCGACGCAGCGTAATGAAAAACTGTTTTTT; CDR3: CASSPTQRNEKLFF
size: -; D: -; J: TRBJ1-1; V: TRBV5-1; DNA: TGCGCCAGCAGCCCTAGTCGTGGATCCACTGAAGCTTTCTTT; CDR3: CASSPSRGSTEAFF
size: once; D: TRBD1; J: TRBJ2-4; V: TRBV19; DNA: TGTGCCAGTAGCACGACAGGGGTCAGCAAAAACATTCAGTACTTC; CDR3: CASSTTGVSKNIQYF
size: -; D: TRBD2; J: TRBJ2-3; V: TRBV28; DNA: TGTGCCAGCAGTTCTTTAGCGGGAGTGGTCACAGATACGCAGTATTTT; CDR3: CASSSLAGVVTDTQYF
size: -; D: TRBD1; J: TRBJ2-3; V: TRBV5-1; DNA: TGCGCCAGCAGCCTTCGGACAGGGGGCAACACAGATACGCAGTATTTT; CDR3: CASSLRTGGNTDTQYF
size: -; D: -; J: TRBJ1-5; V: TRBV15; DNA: TGTGCCACCTCCCGCGGGGGTCAGCCCCAGCATTTT; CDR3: CATSRGGQPQHF
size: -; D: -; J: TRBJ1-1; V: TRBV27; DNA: TGTGCCAGCAGTTTACGCGGGGTGTCCGCTGAAGCTTTCTTT; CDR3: CASSLRGVSAEAFF
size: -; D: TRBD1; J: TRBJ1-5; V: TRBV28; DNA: TGTGCCAGCAGTTTAACTCGACAGGGAAACAATCAGCCCCAGCATTTT; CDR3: CASSLTRQGNNQPQHF
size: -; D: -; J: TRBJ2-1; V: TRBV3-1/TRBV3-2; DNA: TGTGCCAGCAGCCAAGTTGTACTCCACTACTACAATGAGCAGTTCTTC; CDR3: CASSQVVLHYYNEQFF
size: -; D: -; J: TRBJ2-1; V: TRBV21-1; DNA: TGTGCCAGCAGCATCGGGACAGGGGAGCGGGAGATCATGAATGAGCAGTTCTTC; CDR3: CASSIGTGEREIMNEQFF
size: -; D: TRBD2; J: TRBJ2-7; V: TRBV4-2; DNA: TGTGCCAGCAGCCAAGATAGAGCGGGAACGGTCTACGAGCAGTACTTC; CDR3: CASSQDRAGTVYEQYF
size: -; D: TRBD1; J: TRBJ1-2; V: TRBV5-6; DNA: TGTGCCAGCAGCGCAGGGCCCTTGACAGGGTCGAGCTATGGCTACACCTTC; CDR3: CASSAGPLTGSSYGYTF
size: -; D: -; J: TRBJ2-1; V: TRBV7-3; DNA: TGTGCCAGCAGCTCCCTGGAGGGAGAAGACGACAATGAGCAGTTCTTC; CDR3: CASSSLEGEDDNEQFF
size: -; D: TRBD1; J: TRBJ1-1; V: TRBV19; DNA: TGTGCCAGTACCCAGAGGACAGGGGGTGCGACTGAAGCTTTCTTT; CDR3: CASTQRTGGATEAFF
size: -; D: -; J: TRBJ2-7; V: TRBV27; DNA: TGTGCCAGCAGGACAAAAGGAGGCTCCTACGAGCAGTACTTC; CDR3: CASRTKGGSYEQYF
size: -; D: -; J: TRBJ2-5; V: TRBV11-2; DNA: TGTGCCAGCAGCTTAGGCGCGGCGGACAAAGAGACCCAGTACTTC; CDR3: CASSLGAADKETQYF
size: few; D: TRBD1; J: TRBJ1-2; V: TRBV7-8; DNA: TGTGCCAGCAGCTTATACAGGGGCTATGGCTACACCTTC; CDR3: CASSLYRGYGYTF
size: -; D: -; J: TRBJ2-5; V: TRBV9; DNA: TGTGCCAGCAGCCTTGGTGTAGCGGCACAAGAGACCCAGTACTTC; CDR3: CASSLGVAAQETQYF
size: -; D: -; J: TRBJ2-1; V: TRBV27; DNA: TGTGCCAGCTCACCTGACTACCCAGCACACAATGAGCAGTTCTTC; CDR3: CASSPDYPAHNEQFF
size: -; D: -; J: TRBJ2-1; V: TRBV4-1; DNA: TGCGCCAGCAGCCCGGGGATTCAATACCGCCGTTCCTACAATGAGCAGTTCTTC; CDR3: CASSPGIQYRRSYNEQFF
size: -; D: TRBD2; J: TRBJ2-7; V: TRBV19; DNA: TGTGCCAGTAGTTTAGGACTAGCGGGAGACCCCTACGAGCAGTACTTC; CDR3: CASSLGLAGDPYEQYF
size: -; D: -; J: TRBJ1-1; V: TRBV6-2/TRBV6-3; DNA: TGTGCCAGCAGTTACTCGAAGACACCGGGGGGAGCTTTCTTT; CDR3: CASSYSKTPGGAFF
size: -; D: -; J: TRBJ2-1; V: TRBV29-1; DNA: TGCAGCGTTGAAGGTGCGGAACCCAGCTCCTACAATGAGCAGTTCTTC; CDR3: CSVEGAEPSSYNEQFF
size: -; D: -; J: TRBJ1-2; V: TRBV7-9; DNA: TGTGCCAGCAGCTTGGGTCTCGGGGGAACCTATGGCTACACCTTC; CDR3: CASSLGLGGTYGYTF
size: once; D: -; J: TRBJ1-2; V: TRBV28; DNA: TGTGCCAGCAGTTCCCCCGGCAGGGCCTATGGCTACACCTTC; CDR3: CASSSPGRAYGYTF
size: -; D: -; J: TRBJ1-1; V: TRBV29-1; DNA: TGCAGCGTTGAATCAGGGGAGGGAGCTGAAGCTTTCTTT; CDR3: CSVESGEGAEAFF
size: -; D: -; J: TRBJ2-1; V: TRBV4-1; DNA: TGCGCCAGCAGCCAAGATCAAATAGCGTTTACCTACAATGAGCAGTTCTTC; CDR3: CASSQDQIAFTYNEQFF
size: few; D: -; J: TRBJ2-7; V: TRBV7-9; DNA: TGTGCCAGCAGCTTCGACAACAACTACGAGCAGTACTTC; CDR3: CASSFDNNYEQYF